This T cell receptor (beta chain) was found in a study of blood T cell repertoires in COVID-19. CDR3 length: 15 residues. CDR1 and CDR2 from the germline V gene are SGHNT and YENEEA. V lost 5 bases, J lost 4 bases, and 5 bases stayed unmatched. Libraries were prepared by immunoSEQ multiplex PCR; TCRdb keeps only in-frame clonotypes and omits some of them. The data contain around 250,000 clones, about 89% of them singletons. Membership in each cohort depended on participant-reported clinical history. The chain joins TRBV11-3 to TRBJ2-1; 10 bases are a match to TRBD2. The receptor's source is a human donor in a cohort exposed to, infected with or recovered from COVID-19 (not recorded which). The donor label of this sample is uncertain. The specimen sequenced was PBMCs or T cells enriched from blood (not recorded which). CDR3 DNA sequence: TGTGCCAGCAGCCCGAGCGGGGGGGCATACAATGAGCAGTTCTTC. It is translated as CASSPSGGAYNEQFF.